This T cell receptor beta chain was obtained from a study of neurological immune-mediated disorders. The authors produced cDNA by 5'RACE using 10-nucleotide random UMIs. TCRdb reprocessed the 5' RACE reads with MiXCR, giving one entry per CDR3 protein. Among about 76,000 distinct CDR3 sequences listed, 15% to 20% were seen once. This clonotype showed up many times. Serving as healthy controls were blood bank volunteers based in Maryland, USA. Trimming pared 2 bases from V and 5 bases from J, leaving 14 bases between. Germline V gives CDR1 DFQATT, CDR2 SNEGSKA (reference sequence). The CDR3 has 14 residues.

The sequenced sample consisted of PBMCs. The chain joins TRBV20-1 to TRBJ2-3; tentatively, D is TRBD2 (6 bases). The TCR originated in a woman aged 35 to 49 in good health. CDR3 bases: TGCAGTGCTAGAAGGAGTCGGGGGAAAGATACGCAGTATTTT. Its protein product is CSARRSRGKDTQYF.